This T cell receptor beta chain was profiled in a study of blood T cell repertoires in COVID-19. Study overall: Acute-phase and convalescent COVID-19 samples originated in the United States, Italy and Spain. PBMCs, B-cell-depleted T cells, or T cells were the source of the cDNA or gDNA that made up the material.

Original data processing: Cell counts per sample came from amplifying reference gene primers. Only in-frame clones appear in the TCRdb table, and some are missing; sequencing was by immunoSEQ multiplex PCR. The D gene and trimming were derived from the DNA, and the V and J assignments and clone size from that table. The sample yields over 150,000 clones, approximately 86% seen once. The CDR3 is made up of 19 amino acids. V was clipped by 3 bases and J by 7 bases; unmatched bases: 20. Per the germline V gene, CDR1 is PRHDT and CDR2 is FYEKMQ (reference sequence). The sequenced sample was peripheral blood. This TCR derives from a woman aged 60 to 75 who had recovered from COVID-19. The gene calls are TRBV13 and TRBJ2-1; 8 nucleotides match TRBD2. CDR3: CASSFSGVFRTSRGNEQFF. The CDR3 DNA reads TGTGCCAGCAGCTTTTCCGGGGTGTTCCGGACTAGCCGAGGAAATGAGCAGTTCTTC.